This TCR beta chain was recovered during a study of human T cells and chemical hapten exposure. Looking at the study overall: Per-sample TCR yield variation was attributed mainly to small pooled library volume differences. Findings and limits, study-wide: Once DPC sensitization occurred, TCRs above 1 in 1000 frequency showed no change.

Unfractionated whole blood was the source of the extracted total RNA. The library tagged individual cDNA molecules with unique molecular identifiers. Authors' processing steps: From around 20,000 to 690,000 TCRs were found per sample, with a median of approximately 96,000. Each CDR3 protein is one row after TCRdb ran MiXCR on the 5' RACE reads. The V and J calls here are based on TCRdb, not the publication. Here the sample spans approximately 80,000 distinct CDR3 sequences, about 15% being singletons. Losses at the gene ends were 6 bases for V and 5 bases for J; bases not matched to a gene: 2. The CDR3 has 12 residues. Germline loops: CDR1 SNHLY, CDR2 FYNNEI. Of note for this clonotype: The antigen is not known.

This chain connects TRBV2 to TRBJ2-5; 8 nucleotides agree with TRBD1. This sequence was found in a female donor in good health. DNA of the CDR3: TGTGCCAGCAGAGGACAGGGTGAGACCCAGTACTTC. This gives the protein CASRGQGETQYF.